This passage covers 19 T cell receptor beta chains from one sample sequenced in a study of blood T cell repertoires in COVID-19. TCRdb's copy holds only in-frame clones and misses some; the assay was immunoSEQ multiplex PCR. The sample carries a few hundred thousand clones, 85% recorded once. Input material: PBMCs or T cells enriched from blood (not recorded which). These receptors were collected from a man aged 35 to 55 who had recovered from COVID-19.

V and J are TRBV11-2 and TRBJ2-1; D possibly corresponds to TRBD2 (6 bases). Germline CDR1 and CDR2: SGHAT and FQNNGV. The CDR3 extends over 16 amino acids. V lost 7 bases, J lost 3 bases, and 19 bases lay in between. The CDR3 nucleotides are TGTGCCAGCACCAGTTCCGGCGGGAAATACTACAATGAGCAGTTCTTC. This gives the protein CASTSSGGKYYNEQFF. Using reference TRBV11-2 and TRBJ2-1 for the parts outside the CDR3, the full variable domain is EAGVAQSPRYKIIEKRQSVAFWCNPISGHATLYWYQQILGQGPKLLIQFQNNGVVDDSQLPKDRFSAERLKGVDSTLKIQPAKLEDSAVYLCASTSSGGKYYNEQFFGPGTRLTVL.

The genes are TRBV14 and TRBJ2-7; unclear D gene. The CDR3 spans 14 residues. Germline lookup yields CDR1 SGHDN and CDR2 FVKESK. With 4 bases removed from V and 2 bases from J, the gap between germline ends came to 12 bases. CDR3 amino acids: CASSLSVAAYEQYF. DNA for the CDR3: TGTGCCAGCAGCCTGAGCGTGGCGGCCTACGAGCAGTACTTC. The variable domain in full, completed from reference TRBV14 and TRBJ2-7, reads EAGVTQFPSHSVIEKGQTVTLRCDPISGHDNLYWYRRVMGKEIKFLLHFVKESKQDESGMPNNRFLAERTGGTYSTLKVQPAELEDSGVYFCASSLSVAAYEQYFGPGTRLTVT.

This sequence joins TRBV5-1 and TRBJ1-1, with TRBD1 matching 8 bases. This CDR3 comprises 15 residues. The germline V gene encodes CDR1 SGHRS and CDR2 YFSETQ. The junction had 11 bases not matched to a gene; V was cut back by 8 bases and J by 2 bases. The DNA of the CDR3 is TGCGCCAGTGGACCGGGACAGGCTCTCAACACTGAAGCTTTCTTT. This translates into CASGPGQALNTEAFF.

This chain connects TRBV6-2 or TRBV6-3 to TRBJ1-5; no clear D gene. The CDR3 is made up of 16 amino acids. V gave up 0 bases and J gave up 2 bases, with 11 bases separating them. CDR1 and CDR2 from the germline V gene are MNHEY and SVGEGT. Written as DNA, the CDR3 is TGTGCCAGCAGTTACTCGATGAGGGAGGGCAATCAGCCCCAGCATTTT. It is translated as CASSYSMREGNQPQHF.

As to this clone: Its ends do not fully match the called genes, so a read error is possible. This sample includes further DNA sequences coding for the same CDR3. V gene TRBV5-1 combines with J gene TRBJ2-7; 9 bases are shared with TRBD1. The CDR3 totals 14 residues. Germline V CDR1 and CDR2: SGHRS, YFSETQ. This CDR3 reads CASSFTGGSYEQYF. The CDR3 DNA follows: TGCGCCAGCAGCTTTACAGGGGGCTCCTACGAGCAGTACTTT.

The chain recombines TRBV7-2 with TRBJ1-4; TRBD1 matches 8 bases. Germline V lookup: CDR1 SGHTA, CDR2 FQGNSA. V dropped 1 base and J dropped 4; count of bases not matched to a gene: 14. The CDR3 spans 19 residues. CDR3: CASSLGGESVTGGNEKLFF. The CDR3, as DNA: TGTGCCAGCAGCTTAGGGGGAGAGTCGGTCACAGGGGGTAATGAAAAACTGTTTTTT. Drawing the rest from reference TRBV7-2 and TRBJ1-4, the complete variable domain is GAGVSQSPSNKVTEKGKDVELRCDPISGHTALYWYRQSLGQGLEFLIYFQGNSAPDKSGLPSDRFSAERTGGSVSTLTIQRTQQEDSAVYLCASSLGGESVTGGNEKLFFGSGTQLSVL.

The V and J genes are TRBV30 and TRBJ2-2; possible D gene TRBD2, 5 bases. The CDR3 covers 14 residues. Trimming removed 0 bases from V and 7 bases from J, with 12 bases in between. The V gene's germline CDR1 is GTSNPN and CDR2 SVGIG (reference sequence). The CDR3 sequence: CAWSVELDLGELFF. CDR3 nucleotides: TGTGCCTGGAGTGTGGAACTAGATCTCGGGGAGCTGTTTTTT. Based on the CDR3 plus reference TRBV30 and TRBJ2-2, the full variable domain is SQTIHQWPATLVQPVGSPLSLECTVEGTSNPNLYWYRQAAGRGLQLLFYSVGIGQISSEVPQNLSASRPQDRQFILSSKKLLLSDSGFYLCAWSVELDLGELFFGEGSRLTVL.

DNA of the CDR3: TGTGCCAGCAGCCACGGACAGGGGAATGAAAAACTGTTTTTT. It codes for CASSHGQGNEKLFF. J is TRBJ1-4 and V is TRBV27, with TRBD1 identical over 9 bases. This CDR3 spans 14 amino acids. The germline V gene has CDR1 MNHEY and CDR2 SMNVEV (reference sequence). V shed 6 bases, J shed 5 bases, and the junction held 4 bases outside the gene matches.

CDR3 DNA: TGTGCCAGCAGTATCGACCCCCTTGGGCAGGTCTCCTACGAGCAGTACTTC. It is translated as CASSIDPLGQVSYEQYF. This rearrangement joins TRBV28 to TRBJ2-7; no reliable D call. The V and J ends lost 5 bases and 0 bases respectively, with 20 bases between them. Germline CDR1 and CDR2: MDHEN and SYDVKM. The CDR3 sequence is 17 residues long.

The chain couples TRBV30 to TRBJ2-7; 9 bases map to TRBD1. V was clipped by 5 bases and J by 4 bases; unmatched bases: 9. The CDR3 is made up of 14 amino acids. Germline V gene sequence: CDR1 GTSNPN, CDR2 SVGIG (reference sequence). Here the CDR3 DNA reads TGTGCCTGGGGGTCCGGGACAGGGTCTTACGAGCAGTACTTC. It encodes CAWGSGTGSYEQYF.

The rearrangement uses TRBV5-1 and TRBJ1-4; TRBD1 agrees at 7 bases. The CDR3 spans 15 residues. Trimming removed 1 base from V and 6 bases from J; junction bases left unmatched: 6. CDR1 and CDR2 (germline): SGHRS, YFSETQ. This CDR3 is CASSLSGRGDEKLFF. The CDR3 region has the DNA TGCGCCAGCAGCTTGTCCGGCAGGGGGGATGAAAAACTGTTTTTT.

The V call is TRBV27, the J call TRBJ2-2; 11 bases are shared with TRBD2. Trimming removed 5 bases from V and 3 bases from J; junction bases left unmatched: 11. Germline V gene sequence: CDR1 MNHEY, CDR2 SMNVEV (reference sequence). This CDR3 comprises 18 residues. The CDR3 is CASSLQTSGELYTGELFF. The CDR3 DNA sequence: TGTGCCAGCAGTCTCCAGACTAGCGGGGAACTTTACACCGGGGAGCTGTTTTTT.

In DNA form, the CDR3 reads TGCGCCAGCAGCTTCCCCGACAGGGGAGACGGCTACACCTTC. This gives the protein CASSFPDRGDGYTF. This chain connects TRBV5-1 to TRBJ1-2, with 8 bases fitting TRBD1. CDR3 length: 14 residues. Germline V gives CDR1 SGHRS, CDR2 YFSETQ. With 2 bases clipped from V and 8 bases from J, the junction kept 8 bases outside the gene matches.

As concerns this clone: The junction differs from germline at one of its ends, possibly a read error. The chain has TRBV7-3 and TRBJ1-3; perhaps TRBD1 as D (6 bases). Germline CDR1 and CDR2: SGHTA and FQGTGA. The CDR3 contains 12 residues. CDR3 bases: TGTGCCAGCAGCTTACAGGAAGGGGGGGAAACTTTT. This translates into CASSLQEGGETF.

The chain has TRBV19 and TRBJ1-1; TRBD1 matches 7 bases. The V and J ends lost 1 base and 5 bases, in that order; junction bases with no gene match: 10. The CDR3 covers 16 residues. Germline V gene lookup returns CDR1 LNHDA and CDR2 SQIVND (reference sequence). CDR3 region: CASSIVEAGGSTEAFF. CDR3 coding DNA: TGTGCCAGTAGTATAGTCGAGGCAGGGGGAAGTACTGAAGCTTTCTTT. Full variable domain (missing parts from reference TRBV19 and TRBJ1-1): DGGITQSPKYLFRKEGQNVTLSCEQNLNHDAMYWYRQDPGQGLRLIYYSQIVNDFQKGDIAEGYSVSREKKESFPLTVTSAQKNPTAFYLCASSIVEAGGSTEAFFGQGTRLTVV.

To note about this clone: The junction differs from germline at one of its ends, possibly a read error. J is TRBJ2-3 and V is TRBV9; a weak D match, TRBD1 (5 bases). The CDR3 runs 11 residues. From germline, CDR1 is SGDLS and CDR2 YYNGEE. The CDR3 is CASGKTETQYF. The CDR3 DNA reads TGTGCCAGCGGAAAGACAGAAACGCAGTATTTT. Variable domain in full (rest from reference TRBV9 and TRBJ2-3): DSGVTQTPKHLITATGQRVTLRCSPRSGDLSVYWYQQSLDQGLQFLIQYYNGEERAKGNILERFSAQQFPDLHSELNLSSLELGDSALYFCASGKTETQYFGPGTRLTVL.

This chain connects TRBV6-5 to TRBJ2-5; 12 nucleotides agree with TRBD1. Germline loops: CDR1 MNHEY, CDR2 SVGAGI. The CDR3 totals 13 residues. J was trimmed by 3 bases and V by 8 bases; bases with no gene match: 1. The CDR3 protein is CASGTGGKETQYF. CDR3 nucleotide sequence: TGTGCCAGCGGGACAGGGGGCAAAGAGACCCAGTACTTC.

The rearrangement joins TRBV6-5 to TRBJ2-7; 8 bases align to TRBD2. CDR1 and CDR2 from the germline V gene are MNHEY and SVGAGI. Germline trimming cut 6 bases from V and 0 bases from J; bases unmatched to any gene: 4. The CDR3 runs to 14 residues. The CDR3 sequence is CASRRAGDSYEQYF. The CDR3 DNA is TGTGCCAGCAGGCGAGCGGGAGACTCCTACGAGCAGTACTTC.

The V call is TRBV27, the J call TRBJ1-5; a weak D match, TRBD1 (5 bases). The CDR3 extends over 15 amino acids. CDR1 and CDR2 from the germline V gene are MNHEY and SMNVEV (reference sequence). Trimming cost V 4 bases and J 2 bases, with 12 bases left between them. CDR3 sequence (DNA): TGTGCCAGCAGTTGGGCTGGGGCAGGCAATCAGCCCCAGCATTTT. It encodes CASSWAGAGNQPQHF.